These 6 T cell receptor beta chains were sequenced from one sample in a study of blood T cell repertoires in COVID-19. Clones were read by immunoSEQ multiplex PCR, and TCRdb kept only the in-frame ones, dropping some. Of about 310,000 clones listed, 85% are singletons. Material for sequencing was PBMCs or T cells enriched from blood (not recorded which). The receptors here all came from a young woman who had been exposed to COVID-19.

This rearrangement joins TRBV28 to TRBJ1-6; possible D gene TRBD1, 6 bases. This CDR3 has 13 residues. Per the germline V gene, CDR1 is MDHEN and CDR2 is SYDVKM. Trimming removed 7 bases from V and 11 bases from J, with 15 bases in between. In DNA, the CDR3 is TGTGCCAGCATCCGGGGGGCGAGTCCACCCCTCCACTTT. As protein: CASIRGASPPLHF.

This rearrangement joins TRBV7-8 to TRBJ2-7, with 9 bases identical to TRBD1. This CDR3 is 14 amino acids long. Germline CDR1 and CDR2: SGHVS and FQNEAQ. V trimming: 4 bases; J trimming: 4 bases; junction bases outside the gene matches: 5. For the CDR3, the DNA is TGTGCCAGCAGCTCCCTACAGGGGGCGTACGAGCAGTACTTC. As protein: CASSSLQGAYEQYF. Supplemented by reference TRBV7-8 and TRBJ2-7, the full variable domain reads GAGVSQSPRYKVAKRGQDVALRCDPISGHVSLFWYQQALGQGPEFLTYFQNEAQLDKSGLPSDRFFAERPEGSVSTLKIQRTQQEDSAVYLCASSSLQGAYEQYFGPGTRLTVT.

The chain links TRBV2 to TRBJ1-1, with D possibly matching TRBD1 (6 bases). Germline CDR1 and CDR2: SNHLY and FYNNEI. Trimming took 7 bases from V and 7 from J, leaving 16 bases between them. This CDR3 has 13 residues. Here the CDR3 reads CASTPQGQGEAFF. CDR3 nucleotides: TGTGCCAGCACTCCCCAGGGGCAAGGTGAAGCTTTCTTT.

This chain connects TRBV28 to TRBJ1-2; 7 bases fit TRBD1. V lost 6 bases to trimming and J lost 3 bases; unmatched junction nucleotides: 7. CDR1 and CDR2 from the germline V gene are MDHEN and SYDVKM. The CDR3 is 14 amino acids. The CDR3 region has the DNA TGTGCCAGCAGAACGACAGGGATTTACTATGGCTACACCTTC. This encodes CASRTTGIYYGYTF.

V usage is TRBV25-1 and J usage is TRBJ1-3; D gene uncertain. Trimming removed 5 bases at V and 2 bases at J, with 10 bases between. CDR1 and CDR2 from the germline V gene are MGHDK and SYGVNS. This CDR3 has 14 residues. CDR3: CASSPFSAGNTIYF. CDR3 nucleotide sequence: TGTGCCAGCAGTCCCTTCAGCGCTGGAAACACCATATATTTT.

The chain is built from TRBV28 and TRBJ1-5; TRBD1 agrees at 7 bases. V trimming: 3 bases; J trimming: 7 bases; junction bases outside the gene matches: 15. The CDR3 sequence is 17 residues long. CDR1 and CDR2 from the germline V gene are MDHEN and SYDVKM. As DNA, the CDR3 is TGTGCCAGCAGTTTCAGACCCAAGGACAGGCGGGGCCAGCCCCAGCATTTT. Translating gives CASSFRPKDRRGQPQHF.